The subject of this entry is one TCR beta chain. This sample was taken from a study of blood T cell repertoires in COVID-19. Study context: COVID-19 samples collected from the United States, Italy and Spain covered acute and convalescent phases. T cells, B-cell-depleted T cells, or PBMCs supplied cDNA or gDNA.

Clones were sequenced by immunoSEQ multiplex PCR, and TCRdb holds only the in-frame ones, with some missing. This sample has 300,000 to 350,000 clones, with 85% to 95% found just once. Cohort allocation depended upon clinical history that participants reported. A PCR-confirmed or clinician-diagnosed COVID-19 case had contacted exposed participants within 2 weeks of entry. Germline V gene data show CDR1 as SGHRS and CDR2 as YFSETQ. V lost 2 bases to trimming and J lost 1 base, with 9 bases between them. CDR3 size: 15 residues. The receptor was isolated from a woman younger than 45 who had been exposed to COVID-19. The sample taken for sequencing was PBMCs or T cells enriched from blood (not recorded which). This rearrangement joins TRBV5-1 to TRBJ2-2; D possibly corresponds to TRBD1 (5 bases). CDR3 DNA sequence: TGCGCCAGCAGCTTCGACAGTAGGAACACCGGGGAGCTGTTTTTT. Amino acid sequence: CASSFDSRNTGELFF.